Detailed here is one T cell receptor beta chain. The sample belongs to a study of blood T cell repertoires in COVID-19. This CDR3 has 17 residues. Per germline, CDR1 LGHNA and CDR2 YSLEER. Trimming took 0 bases from V and 1 from J, leaving 16 bases between them. The assay was immunoSEQ multiplex PCR, and TCRdb's table has in-frame clones only and misses some. Seen here are roughly 66,000 clones, roughly nine tenths observed once, and the top ten hold around 6.7%. V is TRBV4-3 and J is TRBJ2-7, with D perhaps matching TRBD1 (6 bases). Source material: peripheral blood. This sequence was found in a human donor in a cohort sampled during active COVID-19. The CDR3, as DNA: TGCGCCAGCAGCCAAGATTCCGACAGGTTGAATTCCTACGAGCAGTACTTC. Protein product: CASSQDSDRLNSYEQYF.